The present TCR beta chain was sequenced within a study of T cell repertoires in cytomegalovirus infection. Looking at the study overall: Recently described HLA-C-restricted plus well-studied HLA-B-restricted CMV epitopes were used. Indications came from public TCR beta signatures; they pointed to CMV infection and to a matching HLA type. Regarding the study as a whole: HLA-C-restricted CMV clonotypes gave the most frequent clonotype in two of eight donors. There were carriers of CMV plus the relevant HLA, and cumulative public TCR beta family frequency identified them.

V lost 0 bases and J lost 4; bases outside the gene matches: 0. Germline CDR1 is MRHNA and CDR2 is SNTAGT. This CDR3 has 16 amino acids. This clonotype occurred a few times. Its specificity is not known. One entry per CDR3 protein results from TCRdb running MiXCR on the reads. This sample yields around 900,000 distinct CDR3 sequences, of which under 40% are seen a single time; around an eighth belongs to the top ten. The sequences come from cultured CD8+ T cells from PBMCs, collected from culture after CMV antigen stimulation. The chain recombines TRBV6-4 with TRBJ2-1; TRBD2 agrees at 13 bases. The source is a human donor in good health (CMV status not recorded). Some clones in this sample may be carry-over from other donors' samples. CDR3 residues: CASSDSLAGGYNEQFF. As DNA, the CDR3 is TGTGCCAGCAGTGACTCACTAGCGGGGGGGTACAATGAGCAGTTCTTC.